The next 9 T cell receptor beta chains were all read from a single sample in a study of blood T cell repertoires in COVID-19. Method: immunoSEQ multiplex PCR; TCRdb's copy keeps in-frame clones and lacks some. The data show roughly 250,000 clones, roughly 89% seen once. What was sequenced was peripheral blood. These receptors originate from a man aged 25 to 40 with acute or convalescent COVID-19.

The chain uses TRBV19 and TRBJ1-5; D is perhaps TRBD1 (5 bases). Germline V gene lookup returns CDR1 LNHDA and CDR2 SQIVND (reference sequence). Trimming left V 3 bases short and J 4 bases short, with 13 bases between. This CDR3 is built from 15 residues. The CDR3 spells CASSMGGGTNQPQHF. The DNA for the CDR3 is TGTGCCAGTAGTATGGGGGGGGGAACTAATCAGCCCCAGCATTTT.

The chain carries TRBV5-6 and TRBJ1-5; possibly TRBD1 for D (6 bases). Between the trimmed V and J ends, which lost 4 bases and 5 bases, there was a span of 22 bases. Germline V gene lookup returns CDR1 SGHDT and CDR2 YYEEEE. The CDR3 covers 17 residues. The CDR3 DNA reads TGTGCCAGCAGCGTCGGGGGGGTCGACAGGTCAGATCAGCCCCAGCATTTT. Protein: CASSVGGVDRSDQPQHF.

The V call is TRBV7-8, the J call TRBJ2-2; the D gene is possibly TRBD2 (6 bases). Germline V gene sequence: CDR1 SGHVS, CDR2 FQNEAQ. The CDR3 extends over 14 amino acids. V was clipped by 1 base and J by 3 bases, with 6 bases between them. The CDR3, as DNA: TGTGCCAGCAGCTTAGGGGACTACACCGGGGAGCTGTTTTTT. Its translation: CASSLGDYTGELFF.

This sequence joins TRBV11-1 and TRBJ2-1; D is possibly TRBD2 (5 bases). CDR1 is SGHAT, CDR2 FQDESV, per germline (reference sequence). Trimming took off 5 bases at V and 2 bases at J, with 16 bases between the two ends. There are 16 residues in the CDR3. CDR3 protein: CASSPLLVAAYNEQFF. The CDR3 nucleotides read TGTGCCAGCAGCCCATTACTAGTTGCCGCCTACAATGAGCAGTTCTTC.

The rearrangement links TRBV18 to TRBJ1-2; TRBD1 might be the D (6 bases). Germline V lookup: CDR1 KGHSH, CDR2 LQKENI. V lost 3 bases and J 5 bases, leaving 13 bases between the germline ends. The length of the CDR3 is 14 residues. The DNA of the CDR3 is TGTGCCAGCTCACCCGCGGACAGTTTATATGGCTACACCTTC. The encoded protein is CASSPADSLYGYTF.

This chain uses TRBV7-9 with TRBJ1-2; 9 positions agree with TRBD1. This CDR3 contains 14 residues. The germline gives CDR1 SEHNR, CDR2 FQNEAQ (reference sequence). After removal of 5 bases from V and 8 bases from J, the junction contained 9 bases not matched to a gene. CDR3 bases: TGTGCCAGCAGCGCATTACAGGGGGCGCGGGGCTACACCTTC. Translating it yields CASSALQGARGYTF. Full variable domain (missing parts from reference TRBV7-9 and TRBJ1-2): DTGVSQNPRHKITKRGQNVTFRCDPISEHNRLYWYRQTLGQGPEFLTYFQNEAQLEKSRLLSDRFSAERPKGSFSTLEIQRTEQGDSAMYLCASSALQGARGYTFGSGTRLTVV.

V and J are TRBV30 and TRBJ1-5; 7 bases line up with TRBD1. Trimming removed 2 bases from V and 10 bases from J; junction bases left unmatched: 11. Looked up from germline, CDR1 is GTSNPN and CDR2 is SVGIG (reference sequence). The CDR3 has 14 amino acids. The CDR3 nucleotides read TGTGCCTGGAGTACCGCAGGGGGAGCTTATCCCCAGCATTTT. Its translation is CAWSTAGGAYPQHF.

The CDR3 coding sequence is TGCGCCAGCAGCCGGACTAGCGGGGGGTGGGAGACCCAGTACTTC. Amino acid sequence: CASSRTSGGWETQYF. The chain carries TRBV5-1 and TRBJ2-5, with 14 positions matching TRBD2. The CDR3 totals 15 residues. Germline V gene lookup returns CDR1 SGHRS and CDR2 YFSETQ. The trim removed 4 bases at V and 5 bases at J, leaving 4 bases unmatched.

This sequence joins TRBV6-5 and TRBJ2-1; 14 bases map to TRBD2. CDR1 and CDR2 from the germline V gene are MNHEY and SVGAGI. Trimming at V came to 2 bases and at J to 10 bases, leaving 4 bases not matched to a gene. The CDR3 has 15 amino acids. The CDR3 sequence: CASSYKGLAGEEQFF. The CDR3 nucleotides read TGTGCCAGCAGTTACAAGGGACTAGCGGGAGAAGAGCAGTTCTTC.